This entry lists 17 T cell receptor beta chains sequenced from one sample in a study of PD-L1 blockade in urothelial cancer. The time point: peripheral blood 6 weeks after treatment start. The table came from immunoSEQ multiplex PCR; TCRdb's copy has only in-frame clones and leaves some out. The repertoire consists of roughly 120,000 clones, with approximately 90% occurring once and the leading ten covering 3% to 4.5%. The sample was PBMCs, taken around atezolizumab (anti-PD-L1) treatment. All receptors come from a man aged 55-75 years with urothelial cancer.

The chain is built from TRBV7-3 and TRBJ1-6, with D perhaps matching TRBD1 (5 bases). From germline, CDR1 is SGHTA and CDR2 FQGTGA. V was pared by 3 bases and J by 10 bases, with 16 bases between. There are 15 residues in the CDR3. The CDR3 is CASSLGSGVGSPLHF. CDR3 DNA sequence: TGTGCCAGCAGCTTGGGCTCGGGGGTAGGGTCACCCCTCCACTTT.

This clone came up once. V gene TRBV7-2 combines with J gene TRBJ2-3; the D is unclear. CDR1 SGHTA and CDR2 FQGNSA come from the germline V gene. CDR3 length: 13 amino acids. The germline V and J ends were trimmed by 1 base and 4 bases, with 6 bases remaining between them. CDR3 protein: CASSLVGPDTQYF. The DNA of the CDR3 is TGTGCCAGCAGCTTAGTCGGTCCAGATACGCAGTATTTT.

Concerning this clone: The sample has other DNA sequences that encode this CDR3 too. As DNA, the CDR3 is TGTGCCAGCAGCCGACGACAGGGCCCCTACGAGCAGTACTTC. It translates to CASSRRQGPYEQYF. J is TRBJ2-7 and V is TRBV7-3; 7 bases fit TRBD1. Per germline, CDR1 SGHTA and CDR2 FQGTGA. CDR3 length: 14 amino acids. V shed 5 bases and J 2 bases; nucleotides not matched to a gene: 6.

The chain employs TRBV5-6 and TRBJ1-1; D is ambiguous. V was cut by 0 bases and J by 11 bases, with 14 bases left in between. The CDR3 runs 13 residues. Germline values: CDR1 SGHDT, CDR2 YYEEEE. The CDR3 nucleotides are TGTGCCAGCAGCTTGGTCTCCGGCCCGGGGGCTTTCTTT. Translated: CASSLVSGPGAFF.

V and J are TRBV15 and TRBJ2-5; 8 nucleotides line up with TRBD1. CDR1 is LNHNV and CDR2 is YYDKDF in the germline V gene (reference sequence). The trim removed 3 bases at V and 2 bases at J, leaving 11 bases unmatched. The CDR3 is 17 residues long. The chain's CDR3 is CATSSPTGGFYQETQYF. The CDR3 DNA is TGTGCCACCAGCAGCCCCACAGGGGGGTTTTATCAAGAGACCCAGTACTTC.

The chain couples TRBV28 to TRBJ2-1, with 8 bases identical to TRBD1. Looked up from germline, CDR1 is MDHEN and CDR2 is SYDVKM. This CDR3 has 13 amino acids. Germline trimming cut 6 bases from V and 8 bases from J; bases unmatched to any gene: 6. CDR3 DNA: TGTGCCAGCAGACGACAGGGGTCGGATGAGCAGTTCTTC. Protein sequence: CASRRQGSDEQFF. Full variable domain (rest looked up from reference TRBV28 and TRBJ2-1): DVKVTQSSRYLVKRTGEKVFLECVQDMDHENMFWYRQDPGLGLRLIYFSYDVKMKEKGDIPEGYSVSREKKERFSLILESASTNQTSMYLCASRRQGSDEQFFGPGTRLTVL.

This clone occurred a few times. This sequence joins TRBV11-2 and TRBJ1-1; 10 bases line up with TRBD1. V was pared by 6 bases and J by 3 bases, with 7 bases of the junction left unmatched. Per germline, CDR1 SGHAT and CDR2 FQNNGV. The CDR3 has 15 amino acids. The CDR3 sequence: CASRRFGTGDTEAFF. The CDR3 DNA reads TGTGCCAGCAGGCGATTCGGGACAGGGGACACTGAAGCTTTCTTT.

This clone was counted a single time. The rearrangement uses TRBV19 and TRBJ2-7, with TRBD1 identical over 9 bases. The CDR3 covers 15 residues. Germline-derived CDR1 and CDR2 are LNHDA and SQIVND (reference sequence). V lost 6 bases and J lost 5; bases outside the gene matches: 11. The CDR3 spells CASRQRDRVSHEQYF. The CDR3 DNA reads TGTGCCAGTAGGCAAAGGGACAGGGTGTCCCACGAGCAGTACTTC.

V and J are TRBV5-1 and TRBJ1-6; 8 bases map to TRBD1. Trimming removed 5 bases from V and 7 bases from J; junction bases left unmatched: 5. In germline, CDR1 is SGHRS, CDR2 YFSETQ. The CDR3 has 14 residues. CDR3 region: CASSVGQENSPLHF. For the CDR3, the DNA is TGCGCCAGCAGTGTGGGACAGGAGAATTCACCCCTCCACTTT.

The chain combines TRBV10-3 with TRBJ2-1; TRBD2 is a possible D gene (7 bases). V was trimmed by 0 bases and J by 8 bases, leaving 17 bases between them. Germline loops: CDR1 ENHRY, CDR2 SYGVKD. The CDR3 extends over 16 amino acids. CDR3 amino acids: CAISESGAGVGDEQFF. Written as DNA, the CDR3 is TGTGCCATCAGTGAGTCGGGGGCGGGAGTCGGCGATGAGCAGTTCTTC.

The gene calls are TRBV9 and TRBJ1-2, with D perhaps matching TRBD1 (6 bases). Trimming took 4 bases from V and 8 from J, leaving 21 bases between them. The V gene's germline CDR1 is SGDLS and CDR2 YYNGEE. The CDR3 is made up of 15 amino acids. CDR3: CASSPDPLQGLGYTF. In nucleotides, the CDR3 is TGTGCCAGCAGCCCAGACCCTCTCCAGGGGCTCGGCTACACCTTC. Combining the CDR3 with reference TRBV9 and TRBJ1-2 gives the whole variable domain DSGVTQTPKHLITATGQRVTLRCSPRSGDLSVYWYQQSLDQGLQFLIQYYNGEERAKGNILERFSAQQFPDLHSELNLSSLELGDSALYFCASSPDPLQGLGYTFGSGTRLTVV.

The rearrangement joins TRBV29-1 to TRBJ1-2; TRBD1 matches 7 bases. Germline V gene lookup returns CDR1 SQVTM and CDR2 ANQGSEA. J gave up 8 bases and V 3 bases, and 12 bases lay outside the gene matches. The CDR3 spans 14 residues. DNA for the CDR3: TGCAGCGTTGATTTGGGACAGCTATCGGGCGGCTACACCTTC. Translating gives CSVDLGQLSGGYTF.

This clone was picked up one time. J is TRBJ1-2 and V is TRBV6-5, with D possibly TRBD1 on 5 matching bases. The CDR3 covers 14 residues. Between the trimmed V and J ends, which lost 7 bases and 7 bases, there was a span of 19 bases. Germline-derived CDR1 and CDR2 are MNHEY and SVGAGI. The CDR3 DNA sequence: TGTGCCAGCACCTCGTCGGGGGGGTATGGTGGCTACACCTTC. Protein sequence: CASTSSGGYGGYTF.

The chain employs TRBV28 and TRBJ2-5; D gene uncertain. Trimming shortened V by 7 bases and J by 5 bases, and 8 bases separated the two germline ends. The germline gives CDR1 MDHEN, CDR2 SYDVKM. The CDR3 extends over 11 amino acids. The CDR3 region is CASTQAETQYF. CDR3 in DNA: TGTGCCAGCACCCAGGCCGAGACCCAGTACTTC.

CDR3: CASSVEDRREAFF. CDR3 DNA sequence: TGTGCCAGCAGCGTGGAGGACAGACGAGAAGCTTTCTTT. The chain employs TRBV9 and TRBJ1-1; weak D call: TRBD1 (6 bases). Trimming shortened V by 2 bases and J by 8 bases, and 13 bases separated the two germline ends. CDR1 SGDLS and CDR2 YYNGEE come from the germline V gene. CDR3 length: 13 residues.

The gene calls are TRBV7-2 and TRBJ2-7, with D maybe TRBD2 (6 bases). The CDR3 covers 13 residues. Germline CDR1 reads SGHTA; CDR2 reads FQGNSA. With 1 base removed from V and 7 bases from J, the gap between germline ends came to 11 bases. This CDR3 reads CASSLVRREEQYF. The CDR3 bases are TGTGCCAGCAGCTTAGTGAGACGGGAGGAGCAGTACTTC.

The chain joins TRBV5-8 to TRBJ2-7; D might be TRBD1 (6 bases). V was clipped by 4 bases and J by 5 bases, with 13 bases between them. The CDR3 length is 13 residues. Germline loops: CDR1 SGHTS, CDR2 YDEGEE. The CDR3: CASSPRGINEQYF. For the CDR3, the DNA is TGTGCCAGCAGCCCGAGGGGGATCAACGAGCAGTACTTC.